Shown below are 24 T cell receptor beta chains from a single sample sequenced in a study of beta chain features in type 1 diabetes. All of the isolated RNA was reverse transcribed, so expressed TCRB transcripts were sequenced. Profiling relied on immunoSEQ multiplex PCR, and the TCRdb table lists in-frame clones only, not all of them. The table records 150,000 to 170,000 clones, around 8% of them present only once. The sample taken for sequencing was central memory CD4+ T cells from blood. All receptors come from a man aged 18 to 30 in good health.

This clone has a handful of counts. A far larger clone is off by one base, so a read error is likely. The V and J genes are TRBV28 and TRBJ2-1, with D maybe TRBD2 (6 bases). Trimming shortened V by 2 bases and J by 10 bases, and 18 bases separated the two germline ends. Germline lookup yields CDR1 MDHEN and CDR2 SYDVKM. The CDR3 has 15 residues. This CDR3 reads CASSLGGVAFYEQFF. As DNA, the CDR3 is TGTGCCAGCAGTTTAGGCGGGGTAGCCTTCTACGAGCAGTTCTTC.

This clone has more than one count but fewer than ten. V gene TRBV7-2 combines with J gene TRBJ2-5; D call uncertain. Germline loops: CDR1 SGHTA, CDR2 FQGNSA. This CDR3 is built from 14 residues. V lost 5 bases, J lost 0 bases, and 10 bases lay in between. CDR3 DNA sequence: TGTGCCAGCAGCCTTCAGGCTAACCAAGAGACCCAGTACTTC. Its protein product is CASSLQANQETQYF.

This clone has at least ten counts. The V gene is TRBV7-9, the J gene TRBJ2-3, with no clear D. Germline V gene sequence: CDR1 SEHNR, CDR2 FQNEAQ (reference sequence). This CDR3 contains 13 residues. Trimming left V 2 bases short and J 3 bases short, with 6 bases between. CDR3 sequence: CASSLYGTDTQYF. The CDR3 DNA sequence: TGTGCCAGCAGCTTATACGGGACAGATACGCAGTATTTT.

The chain recombines TRBV5-1 with TRBJ2-3, with 8 positions matching TRBD1. Germline lookup yields CDR1 SGHRS and CDR2 YFSETQ. V dropped 3 bases and J dropped 2; count of bases not matched to a gene: 11. The length of the CDR3 is 17 residues. This CDR3 is CASSSNSGQASTDTQYF. CDR3 DNA: TGCGCCAGCAGCTCAAACTCGGGACAGGCGTCCACAGATACGCAGTATTTT.

This sequence joins TRBV9 and TRBJ2-2; TRBD2 matches at 12 bases. Germline V lookup: CDR1 SGDLS, CDR2 YYNGEE. V trimming: 4 bases; J trimming: 4 bases; junction bases outside the gene matches: 5. This CDR3 comprises 16 residues. CDR3 DNA sequence: TGTGCCAGCAGCACAGGACTAGCGGGGACCACCGGGGAGCTGTTTTTT. This codes for CASSTGLAGTTGELFF.

This clone appeared a few times. The chain joins TRBV28 to TRBJ1-2; TRBD1 matches at 8 bases. Looked up from germline, CDR1 is MDHEN and CDR2 is SYDVKM. J gave up 5 bases and V 3 bases, and 8 bases lay outside the gene matches. The CDR3 sequence is 15 residues long. CDR3 protein: CASSFGSGGRYGYTF. For the CDR3, the DNA is TGTGCCAGCAGTTTTGGGTCAGGGGGCAGGTATGGCTACACCTTC.

The chain recombines TRBV9 with TRBJ2-7, with 10 bases fitting TRBD2. Looked up from germline, CDR1 is SGDLS and CDR2 is YYNGEE. Trimming cost V 1 base and J 5 bases; bases outside gene matches: 6. This CDR3 comprises 15 residues. The CDR3 sequence: CASSVTLAGADEQYF. The CDR3, as DNA: TGTGCCAGCAGCGTAACTCTAGCGGGAGCTGACGAGCAGTACTTC.

This clone was recorded a few times. This chain joins TRBV6-5 and TRBJ2-2; 8 nucleotides match TRBD2. With 3 bases clipped from V and 6 bases from J, the junction kept 9 bases outside the gene matches. Looked up from germline, CDR1 is MNHEY and CDR2 is SVGAGI. The CDR3 consists of 16 residues. CDR3 coding DNA: TGTGCCAGCAGTTATTCCAAGCGGACTAGCTCCGGGGAGCTGTTTTTT. Its protein product is CASSYSKRTSSGELFF.

In its sample, this clone was seen many times. This chain links TRBV30 with TRBJ2-3; D is perhaps TRBD2 (6 bases). Trimming removed 2 bases at V and 4 bases at J, with 7 bases between. The germline CDR1 and CDR2 sequences are GTSNPN and SVGIG (reference sequence). The CDR3 consists of 12 residues. The CDR3 bases are TGTGCCTGGAGTTCGGGGGCAGATACGCAGTATTTT. Its translation: CAWSSGADTQYF. Together with reference TRBV30 and TRBJ2-3, the CDR3 gives the full variable domain: SQTIHQWPATLVQPVGSPLSLECTVEGTSNPNLYWYRQAAGRGLQLLFYSVGIGQISSEVPQNLSASRPQDRQFILSSKKLLLSDSGFYLCAWSSGADTQYFGPGTRLTVL.

In its sample, this clone was seen a few times. The genes are TRBV7-9 and TRBJ2-3, with D possibly being TRBD1 (6 bases). CDR3 length equals 14 residues. Germline CDR1 and CDR2: SEHNR and FQNEAQ (reference sequence). The V end lost 11 bases, the J end lost 4 bases, and 19 bases lay between the germline ends. As DNA, the CDR3 is TGTGCCGGTCGAACAGGGATCGTAGCAGATACGCAGTATTTT. Translating it yields CAGRTGIVADTQYF.

At least ten counts were recorded for this clone. The chain has TRBV5-4 and TRBJ2-1; 7 bases match TRBD1. Germline V CDR1 and CDR2: SGHNT, YYREEE (reference sequence). V shed 2 bases, J shed 6 bases, and the junction held 8 bases outside the gene matches. The CDR3 consists of 15 residues. CDR3 sequence reads: CASSFFDRVGNEQFF. CDR3 DNA sequence: TGTGCCAGCAGCTTCTTTGACAGGGTTGGCAATGAGCAGTTCTTC.

This clone was found many times. The chain joins TRBV15 to TRBJ2-6; D is perhaps TRBD2 (7 bases). Looked up from germline, CDR1 is LNHNV and CDR2 is YYDKDF (reference sequence). Trimming stripped 5 bases from V and 3 bases from J, with 11 bases between. The CDR3 sequence is 15 residues long. The CDR3 loop is CATSRGANGANVLTF. DNA of the CDR3: TGTGCCACCAGCCGGGGGGCGAATGGGGCCAACGTCCTGACTTTC.

The CDR3 nucleotides are TGTGCCAGCAGCTCACCAGGGGCTACGAATTCTGGAAACACCATATATTTT. Encoded protein: CASSSPGATNSGNTIYF. V is TRBV7-9 and J is TRBJ1-3, with a tentative D call TRBD1 (6 bases). The CDR3 length is 17 residues. The germline CDR1 and CDR2 sequences are SEHNR and FQNEAQ (reference sequence). Trimming removed 4 bases at V and 1 base at J, with 17 bases between.

This clone has a handful of counts. The genes are TRBV5-1 and TRBJ2-7; 10 bases are a match to TRBD1. CDR1 is SGHRS and CDR2 is YFSETQ in the germline V gene. This CDR3 contains 15 residues. V trimming: 4 bases; J trimming: 4 bases; junction bases outside the gene matches: 8. The CDR3 loop is CASSQTGGGLYEQYF. The CDR3 DNA follows: TGCGCCAGCAGCCAGACAGGGGGCGGGTTGTACGAGCAGTACTTC.

This clone has only a few counts. The rearrangement links TRBV5-5 to TRBJ2-7; 9 bases map to TRBD1. The CDR3 sequence is 14 residues long. Germline V gene sequence: CDR1 SGHKS, CDR2 YYEKEE (reference sequence). V was clipped by 4 bases and J by 4 bases; unmatched bases: 6. CDR3 amino acids: CASSGGQGPYEQYF. The CDR3 DNA reads TGTGCCAGCAGCGGGGGACAGGGTCCGTACGAGCAGTACTTC.

This clone was found many times. The CDR3 is CASSLAGAGANVLTF. The CDR3 region has the DNA TGCGCCAGCAGCTTGGCAGGGGCTGGGGCCAACGTCCTGACTTTC. This chain joins TRBV5-1 and TRBJ2-6; the D gene is possibly TRBD1 (6 bases). The V end was cut by 0 bases, the J end by 2 bases, with 6 bases between. Germline-derived CDR1 and CDR2 are SGHRS and YFSETQ. CDR3 length: 15 residues.

This clone has a handful of counts. The chain combines TRBV5-4 with TRBJ2-5; D perhaps matches TRBD2 (6 bases). Between the trimmed V and J ends, which lost 0 bases and 3 bases, there was a span of 18 bases. The CDR3 is 17 amino acids. Germline V CDR1 and CDR2: SGHNT, YYREEE (reference sequence). The CDR3 is CASSLAGGTVLKETQYF. DNA of the CDR3: TGTGCCAGCAGCTTGGCCGGGGGAACAGTACTAAAAGAGACCCAGTACTTC.

This clone was observed a handful of times. J is TRBJ2-5 and V is TRBV7-6; TRBD2 might be the D (5 bases). The CDR3 is 15 residues long. V gave up 2 bases and J gave up 5 bases, with 15 bases separating them. Germline CDR1 and CDR2: SGHVS and FNYEAQ. Written as DNA, the CDR3 is TGTGCCAGCAGCTTAAATTACGGGGTCCAGGAGACCCAGTACTTC. Protein sequence: CASSLNYGVQETQYF.

In its sample, this clone was seen a few times. The chain couples TRBV5-4 to TRBJ2-7; 13 bases are a match to TRBD2. Trimming removed 3 bases from V and 5 bases from J; junction bases left unmatched: 8. This CDR3 has 16 residues. CDR1 and CDR2 from the germline V gene are SGHNT and YYREEE (reference sequence). CDR3 DNA sequence: TGTGCCAGCAGCTCCAGACTAGCGGGGGGTTACCACGAGCAGTACTTC. Its translation is CASSSRLAGGYHEQYF.

In its sample, this clone was seen many times. The chain joins TRBV19 to TRBJ2-1; D is ambiguous. The CDR3 length is 13 residues. Trimming took off 5 bases at V and 3 bases at J, with 8 bases between the two ends. CDR1 and CDR2 (germline): LNHDA, SQIVND (reference sequence). The CDR3 is CASSLQNYNEQFF. Here the CDR3 DNA reads TGTGCCAGTAGTTTACAGAACTACAATGAGCAGTTCTTC.

The chain combines TRBV30 with TRBJ2-7, with D unclear. Trimming stripped 4 bases from V and 3 bases from J, with 13 bases between. There are 13 residues in the CDR3. Germline V gene lookup returns CDR1 GTSNPN and CDR2 SVGIG (reference sequence). CDR3 residues: CAWTTRLDYEQYF. The CDR3 region has the DNA TGTGCCTGGACCACCAGACTTGACTACGAGCAGTACTTC.

The gene calls are TRBV9 and TRBJ1-4, with D maybe TRBD1 (5 bases). CDR1 and CDR2 from the germline V gene are SGDLS and YYNGEE. V lost 4 bases, J lost 6 bases, and 19 bases lay in between. The CDR3 extends over 16 amino acids. This CDR3 reads CASSPGEESSYEKLFF. The CDR3 nucleotides are TGTGCCAGCAGCCCGGGGGAGGAAAGTTCTTATGAAAAACTGTTTTTT.

The genes are TRBV28 and TRBJ2-7, with D perhaps matching TRBD1 (6 bases). The germline V gene has CDR1 MDHEN and CDR2 SYDVKM. The CDR3 extends over 17 amino acids. The ends were cut back, 4 bases at V and 2 bases at J, with 21 bases in the middle. CDR3: CASSSVGGRGSTYEQYF. In nucleotides, the CDR3 is TGTGCCAGCAGTTCTGTCGGCGGAAGGGGGTCTACCTACGAGCAGTACTTC.

The gene calls are TRBV30 and TRBJ2-5; D possibly corresponds to TRBD1 (6 bases). Germline CDR1 GTSNPN, CDR2 SVGIG (reference sequence). V was shortened by 1 base and J by 1 base, with 16 bases between the two germline ends. The CDR3 spans 16 residues. The CDR3 DNA sequence: TGTGCCTGGAGTGCCGGCAGGGGAGTATTCCAAGAGACCCAGTACTTC. Its protein product is CAWSAGRGVFQETQYF.